This T cell receptor beta chain originates from a study of identical twins. V shed 7 bases and J shed 7 bases, with 11 bases lying between them. Germline CDR1 reads MNHNS; CDR2 reads SASEGT. The CDR3 has 13 residues. This clonotype has a count of ten or more. TCRdb recomputed calls from the 5' RACE reads with MiXCR, one row per CDR3 protein. The sample holds around 690,000 distinct CDR3 sequences; around 21% are singletons and the top ten take about 4.5%. These records were also assigned to another study, of T cells expressing NK-cell markers. That source reports: Of eight sequenced donors, seven were HCMV-seropositive and one HCMV-seronegative.

The TCR comes from a woman aged 18-29 years in good health. The chain uses TRBV6-1 and TRBJ1-6; D might be TRBD1 (5 bases). The sequencing sample was made of PBMCs. CDR3 amino acids: CASTRGRNSPLHF. CDR3 coding DNA: TGTGCCAGCACTAGGGGAAGGAATTCACCCCTCCACTTT.